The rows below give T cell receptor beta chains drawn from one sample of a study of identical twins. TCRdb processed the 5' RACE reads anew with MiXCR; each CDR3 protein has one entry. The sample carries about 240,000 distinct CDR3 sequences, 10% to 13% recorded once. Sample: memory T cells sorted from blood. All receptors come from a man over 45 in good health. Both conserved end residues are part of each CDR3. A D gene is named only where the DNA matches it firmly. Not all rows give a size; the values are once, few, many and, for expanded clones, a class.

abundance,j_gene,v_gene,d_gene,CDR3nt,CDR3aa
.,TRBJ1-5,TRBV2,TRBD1,TGTGCCAGCAGTTTGGGACAGGGGAGAAATCAGCCCCAGCATTTT,CASSLGQGRNQPQHF
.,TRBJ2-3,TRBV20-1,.,TGCAGTGCTAGGGGCCTTCTGACAGTTTTCACAGATACGCAGTATTTT,CSARGLLTVFTDTQYF
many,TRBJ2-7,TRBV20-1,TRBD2,TGCAGTGTGTATAGCGGGCTCTCCTACGAGCAGTACTTC,CSVYSGLSYEQYF
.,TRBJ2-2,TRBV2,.,TGTGCCAGCAGTGTGGACCGGGCGCTGAACACCGGGGAGCTGTTTTTT,CASSVDRALNTGELFF
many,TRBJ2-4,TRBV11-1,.,TGTGCCAGCAGCCCCGAGGGCGGCTTAAGGGCCAAAAACATTCAGTACTTC,CASSPEGGLRAKNIQYF
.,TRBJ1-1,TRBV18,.,TGTGCCAGCTCACGTCAATCATCGAACACTGAAGCTTTCTTT,CASSRQSSNTEAFF
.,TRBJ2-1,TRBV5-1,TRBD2,TGCGCCAGCAGGCGGATAGCGGGAGGGGACAATGAGCAGTTCTTC,CASRRIAGGDNEQFF
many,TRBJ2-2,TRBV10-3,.,TGTGCCATCAGTGAGTCTGGGACGGCGAACACCGGGGAGCTGTTTTTT,CAISESGTANTGELFF
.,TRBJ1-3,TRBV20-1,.,TGCAGTGCTAGGGGGGTTAACACCATATATTTT,CSARGVNTIYF
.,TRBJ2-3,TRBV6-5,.,TGTGCCAGCAGTTCCGCACAACTGAGGGATACGCAGTATTTT,CASSSAQLRDTQYF
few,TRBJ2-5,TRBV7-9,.,TGTGCCAGCGCCCGATCAGGCTCTGGGGAGACCCAGTACTTC,CASARSGSGETQYF
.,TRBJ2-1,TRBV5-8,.,TGTGCCAGCAGTCCAGGGGACATTTACAATGAGCAGTTCTTC,CASSPGDIYNEQFF
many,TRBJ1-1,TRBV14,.,TGTGCCAGCAGGCCAAACACGAACACTGAAGCTTTCTTT,CASRPNTNTEAFF
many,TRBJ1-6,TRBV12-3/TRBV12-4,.,TGTGCCAGCAACCGAGACGGAGATAATTCACCCCTCCACTTT,CASNRDGDNSPLHF
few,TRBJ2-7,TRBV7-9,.,TGTGCCAGCAGCTCCGCCCGTGGGAGGAACGAGCAGTACTTC,CASSSARGRNEQYF
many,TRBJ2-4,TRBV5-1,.,TGCGCCAGCAGCTTGGGTCCGGGGCAGGAAAGCATTCAGTACTTC,CASSLGPGQESIQYF
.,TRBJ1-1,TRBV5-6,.,TGTGCCAGCAGCTTGGCGAGCTTCAGTACTGAAGCTTTCTTT,CASSLASFSTEAFF
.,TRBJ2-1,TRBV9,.,TGTGCCAGCAGCGTAGGTGGGAGCGGTAGTTTATACAATGAGCAGTTCTTC,CASSVGGSGSLYNEQFF
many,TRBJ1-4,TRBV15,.,TGTGCCACCAGCAGAGCAGTTGGCGGGCGAGAAAAACTGTTTTTT,CATSRAVGGREKLFF
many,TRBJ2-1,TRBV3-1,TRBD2,TGTGCCAGCAGCCTTAGGGGAGGGAAGAATGAGCAGTTCTTC,CASSLRGGKNEQFF
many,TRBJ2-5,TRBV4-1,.,TGCGCCAGCAGCACACAAGGGGCTAGACAAGAGACCCAGTACTTC,CASSTQGARQETQYF
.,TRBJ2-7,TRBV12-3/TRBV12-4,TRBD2,TGTGCCAGCAGAAGCGGGAGGTTCTCCTACGAGCAGTACTTC,CASRSGRFSYEQYF
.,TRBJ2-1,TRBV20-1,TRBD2,TGCAGGACCGGACTAGCGGGATCGGAGCAGTTCTTC,CRTGLAGSEQFF
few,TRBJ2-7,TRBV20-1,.,TGCAGTGCGGTAGACTTGGACAGATCCTACGAGCAGTACTTC,CSAVDLDRSYEQYF
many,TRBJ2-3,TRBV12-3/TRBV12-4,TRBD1,TGTGCCAGCAGAAGGACAGGGGTGGCCACAGATACGCAGTATTTT,CASRRTGVATDTQYF
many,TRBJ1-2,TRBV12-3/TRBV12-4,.,TGTGCCAGCAGTTTAGATGGCAGCGCTCTCTATGGCTACACCTTC,CASSLDGSALYGYTF
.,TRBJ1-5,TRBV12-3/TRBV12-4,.,TGTGCCAGCAGCTGGAGGGCCAGCAATCAGCCCCAGCATTTT,CASSWRASNQPQHF
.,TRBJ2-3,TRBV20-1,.,TGCAGTGCTCCCCATGGGGGCGGCACAGATACGCAGTATTTT,CSAPHGGGTDTQYF
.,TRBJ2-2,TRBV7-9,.,TGTGCCAGCAGCTTAGTCGGAAAAACCGGGGAGCTGTTTTTT,CASSLVGKTGELFF
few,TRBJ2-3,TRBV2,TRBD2,TGTGCCAGCGGTATAGATCTAGCGGGGCCCGCTCCGCGAGATACGCAGTATTTT,CASGIDLAGPAPRDTQYF
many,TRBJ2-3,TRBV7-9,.,TGTGCCAGCAGTTCCCCGGGTTCGGGACGCACAGATACGCAGTATTTT,CASSSPGSGRTDTQYF
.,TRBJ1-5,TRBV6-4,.,TGTGCCGGGGACCCTGGGGGACGGATTAGCAATCAGCCCCAGCATTTT,CAGDPGGRISNQPQHF
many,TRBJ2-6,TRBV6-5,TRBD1,TGTGCCAGCAGTTATTCCCCAGGGGGCTCTGGGGCCAACGTCCTGACTTTC,CASSYSPGGSGANVLTF
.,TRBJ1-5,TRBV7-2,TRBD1,TGTGCCAGCAGCCCGGACAGGGGGCGGGAGCAGCCCCAGCATTTT,CASSPDRGREQPQHF
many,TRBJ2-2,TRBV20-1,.,TGCAGTGCTCCCCACAGGGATGCCGGGGAGCTGTTTTTT,CSAPHRDAGELFF
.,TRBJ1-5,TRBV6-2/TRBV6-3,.,TGTGCCAGCAGAGAGACACCCGATAGCAATCAGCCCCAGCATTTT,CASRETPDSNQPQHF
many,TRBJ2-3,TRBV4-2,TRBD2,TGTGCCAGCAGCCAACAAGGACTAGCGGGTAGCACAGATACGCAGTATTTT,CASSQQGLAGSTDTQYF